Listed below are T cell receptor beta chains from one sample, sequenced in a study of T cells after yellow fever vaccination. TCRdb reprocessed the 5' RACE reads with MiXCR, giving one entry per CDR3 protein. The sample has hundreds of thousands of distinct CDR3 sequences; roughly 12% are singletons. The material was PBMCs, obtained on the day of the yellow fever booster vaccination. The receptors come from a man aged 30-40 years who received the YFV17D yellow fever vaccine. The CDR3 runs from the conserved cysteine through the conserved F or W. The order of the fields is CDR3 DNA, CDR3 protein, J gene, D gene, clone size, V gene. D genes are given only for firm matches. Part of the rows lack a size; the others show once, few, many or a class for expanded clones.

DNA: TGTGCCAGCAACAAGGTCGGGGAGCTGTTTTTT
CDR3: CASNKVGELFF
J: TRBJ2-2
D: NA
size: NA
V: TRBV11-2

DNA: TGTGCCTGGAGGCAGGACAAGAATTCACCCCTCCACTTT
CDR3: CAWRQDKNSPLHF
J: TRBJ1-6
D: NA
size: once
V: TRBV30

DNA: TGCAGTGCTAGAGAGCGCTCTGGGGCCAACGTCCTGACTTTC
CDR3: CSARERSGANVLTF
J: TRBJ2-6
D: NA
size: NA
V: TRBV20-1

DNA: TGTGCCAGCAGCTTTGCGGGACTAGCGAGAACCAACAATGAGCAGTTCTTC
CDR3: CASSFAGLARTNNEQFF
J: TRBJ2-1
D: TRBD2
size: NA
V: TRBV7-9

DNA: TGTGCCAGCAGTTCCCTCGGACAGGGGGCCTGGGATACGCAGTATTTT
CDR3: CASSSLGQGAWDTQYF
J: TRBJ2-3
D: TRBD1
size: few
V: TRBV6-5

DNA: TGTGCCAGCAGCTTATTGGTGGCAATGGGTACTGAAGCTTTCTTT
CDR3: CASSLLVAMGTEAFF
J: TRBJ1-1
D: NA
size: NA
V: TRBV5-4

DNA: TGCGCCAGCAGCTTGGATCTAGCGGGAGGTCATGAGCAGTTCTTC
CDR3: CASSLDLAGGHEQFF
J: TRBJ2-1
D: TRBD2
size: many
V: TRBV5-1

DNA: TGCAGTGCTACATGGACTAGCGGGAGGGCACATACGCAGTATTTT
CDR3: CSATWTSGRAHTQYF
J: TRBJ2-3
D: TRBD2
size: NA
V: TRBV20-1

DNA: TGCAGTGCTAGTAACGGACGTACTAGTTTTGACACCGGGGAGCTGTTTTTT
CDR3: CSASNGRTSFDTGELFF
J: TRBJ2-2
D: NA
size: NA
V: TRBV20-1

DNA: TGTGCCAGCAGTTCCGGGACAGCCTCCTACGAGCAGTACTTC
CDR3: CASSSGTASYEQYF
J: TRBJ2-7
D: TRBD1
size: many
V: TRBV12-3/TRBV12-4

DNA: TGTGCCAGCAGATCTCGAGCCTACGAGCAGTACTTC
CDR3: CASRSRAYEQYF
J: TRBJ2-7
D: NA
size: few
V: TRBV27

DNA: TGCAGTGCTAGAGATCGGTCGGCCTCCTATGGCTACACCTTC
CDR3: CSARDRSASYGYTF
J: TRBJ1-2
D: NA
size: NA
V: TRBV20-1

DNA: TGTGCCAGCAGCCAAGCCTTATCCTACGAGCAGTACTTC
CDR3: CASSQALSYEQYF
J: TRBJ2-7
D: NA
size: NA
V: TRBV3-1

DNA: TGTGCCAGCAGCTTAAGAATACTAGCGGGAGGGTTAGAGACCCAGTACTTC
CDR3: CASSLRILAGGLETQYF
J: TRBJ2-5
D: TRBD2
size: few
V: TRBV7-2

DNA: TGTGCCAGCAGCCGCGATAGGGCCGCCACCATATATTTT
CDR3: CASSRDRAATIYF
J: TRBJ1-3
D: NA
size: NA
V: TRBV6-6

DNA: TGTGCCAGCAGCTTAAATTCGGGGGGCACAGATACGCAGTATTTT
CDR3: CASSLNSGGTDTQYF
J: TRBJ2-3
D: NA
size: few
V: TRBV11-2

DNA: TGTGCCAGCAGCCAAGAAGCAGGGAGCAATCAGCCCCAGCATTTT
CDR3: CASSQEAGSNQPQHF
J: TRBJ1-5
D: NA
size: NA
V: TRBV4-2

DNA: TGTGCCAGCAGCTTAGGGACAGGGGGAACGCAGCCCCAGCATTTT
CDR3: CASSLGTGGTQPQHF
J: TRBJ1-5
D: TRBD1
size: NA
V: TRBV7-8

DNA: TGTGCCAGCTTAGTCGGGGAGTTCTATAATTCACCCCTCCACTTT
CDR3: CASLVGEFYNSPLHF
J: TRBJ1-6
D: NA
size: few
V: TRBV6-1

DNA: TGCAGCGTCGCTAAGACAGGGGGGGCCTACGAGCAGTACTTC
CDR3: CSVAKTGGAYEQYF
J: TRBJ2-7
D: TRBD1
size: NA
V: TRBV29-1

DNA: TGTGCCAGCAGCGTCGGACTAGTTTTCGATGAGCAGTTCTTC
CDR3: CASSVGLVFDEQFF
J: TRBJ2-1
D: TRBD2
size: NA
V: TRBV9

DNA: TGTGCCAGCAGCCGAGGGACAGGGGGCGATCGCGGGGAGCTGTTTTTT
CDR3: CASSRGTGGDRGELFF
J: TRBJ2-2
D: TRBD1
size: NA
V: TRBV7-9

DNA: TGTGCCATCCATCTGGACCGGGACAGTGAGCAGTTCTTC
CDR3: CAIHLDRDSEQFF
J: TRBJ2-1
D: TRBD1
size: NA
V: TRBV10-3

DNA: TGCAGTGCTAAGGGAAGGGGGCTTTACGAGCAGTACTTC
CDR3: CSAKGRGLYEQYF
J: TRBJ2-7
D: TRBD1
size: few
V: TRBV20-1

DNA: TGTGCCAGCAGTCCCCCGGGGGTCTCCTATAATTCACCCCTCCACTTT
CDR3: CASSPPGVSYNSPLHF
J: TRBJ1-6
D: NA
size: few
V: TRBV28

DNA: TGTGCCAGCAGCTTAAAAACGAAAGAGACCCAGTACTTC
CDR3: CASSLKTKETQYF
J: TRBJ2-5
D: NA
size: NA
V: TRBV7-2

DNA: TGTGCCAGCCTCCCGCGTGTCGGGGACAGGGGCGTCGAGCAGTACTTC
CDR3: CASLPRVGDRGVEQYF
J: TRBJ2-7
D: TRBD1
size: few
V: TRBV18

DNA: TGTGCCAGTACCACCAGCGGGTGGAACACCGGGGAGCTGTTTTTT
CDR3: CASTTSGWNTGELFF
J: TRBJ2-2
D: NA
size: few
V: TRBV19

DNA: TGCGCCAGCAGCTTGAACCAGCGGAGCTCCTACAATGAGCAGTTCTTC
CDR3: CASSLNQRSSYNEQFF
J: TRBJ2-1
D: NA
size: NA
V: TRBV5-1

DNA: TGTGCCAGTAGTATACTCAATGTCGGGGCACATAACACTGAAGCTTTCTTT
CDR3: CASSILNVGAHNTEAFF
J: TRBJ1-1
D: NA
size: NA
V: TRBV19

DNA: TGTGCCAGCTCACGCGGGAGAGGAGAGACCCAGTACTTC
CDR3: CASSRGRGETQYF
J: TRBJ2-5
D: TRBD2
size: many
V: TRBV18

DNA: TGTGCCAGTAGTATAATAGCGGGAGGGCCCTACGAGCAGTACTTC
CDR3: CASSIIAGGPYEQYF
J: TRBJ2-7
D: TRBD2
size: NA
V: TRBV19

DNA: TGTGCCAGCAGCCCGCGACGTGGGCTTTTAACAGATACGCAGTATTTT
CDR3: CASSPRRGLLTDTQYF
J: TRBJ2-3
D: NA
size: few
V: TRBV7-3

DNA: TGTGCCAGCAGCTTCGGACTGGGAGGCAATCAGCCCCAGCATTTT
CDR3: CASSFGLGGNQPQHF
J: TRBJ1-5
D: NA
size: few
V: TRBV7-9

DNA: TGTGCCAGCAGCTTTAGGGAGGACAATGAGCAGTTCTTC
CDR3: CASSFREDNEQFF
J: TRBJ2-1
D: NA
size: NA
V: TRBV7-9

DNA: TGTGCCAGCAGCTTAGTCTGGGCTAGGAATGAGCAGTTCTTC
CDR3: CASSLVWARNEQFF
J: TRBJ2-1
D: NA
size: few
V: TRBV11-2

DNA: TGTGCCAGCAGCCAGGGGGACCTAGCCAAAAACATTCAGTACTTC
CDR3: CASSQGDLAKNIQYF
J: TRBJ2-4
D: NA
size: NA
V: TRBV3-1

DNA: TGCAGCGGCGGGTCTTCCTACGAGCAGTACTTC
CDR3: CSGGSSYEQYF
J: TRBJ2-7
D: NA
size: few
V: TRBV29-1

DNA: TGTGCCAGCAGATTGGCTGGGGGCCTCTCCCCCTCCTACGAGCAGTACTTC
CDR3: CASRLAGGLSPSYEQYF
J: TRBJ2-7
D: NA
size: once
V: TRBV5-6

DNA: TGCGCCAGCAGCCAAGAACCCCCAACCACCTCAGATACGCAGTATTTT
CDR3: CASSQEPPTTSDTQYF
J: TRBJ2-3
D: NA
size: NA
V: TRBV4-3

DNA: TGCAGCGCCTGGGACACGGGCATCACAATGAACACTGAAGCTTTCTTT
CDR3: CSAWDTGITMNTEAFF
J: TRBJ1-1
D: NA
size: NA
V: TRBV29-1

DNA: TGTGCCAGCAGCTTCTTTATTACGGAAGAGACCCAGTACTTC
CDR3: CASSFFITEETQYF
J: TRBJ2-5
D: NA
size: NA
V: TRBV7-2

DNA: TGTGCCAGCAGCCCCGACCAGGACAATGAGCAGTTCTTC
CDR3: CASSPDQDNEQFF
J: TRBJ2-1
D: NA
size: NA
V: TRBV28

DNA: TGCAGTGCTAGGTCCCTTAGCGGAAAAGAGACCCAGTACTTC
CDR3: CSARSLSGKETQYF
J: TRBJ2-5
D: NA
size: NA
V: TRBV20-1

DNA: TGCAGTGCTAGTTGGCGGGAGGCTAACTCCTACAATGAGCAGTTCTTC
CDR3: CSASWREANSYNEQFF
J: TRBJ2-1
D: TRBD2
size: few
V: TRBV20-1

DNA: TGCAGCGCCCGGGCGGGGCAGGGGGCATACGAGCAGTACTTC
CDR3: CSARAGQGAYEQYF
J: TRBJ2-7
D: TRBD1
size: NA
V: TRBV29-1

DNA: TGTGCCAGCAGTCTCGGGCCTAGCGGGAGGGCAGATACGCAGTATTTT
CDR3: CASSLGPSGRADTQYF
J: TRBJ2-3
D: TRBD2
size: many
V: TRBV12-3/TRBV12-4

DNA: TGTGCCAGCAGCAACCCGGGACAGGGTGGATTCTTC
CDR3: CASSNPGQGGFF
J: TRBJ2-1
D: TRBD1
size: few
V: TRBV7-6